This T cell receptor beta chain was obtained from a study of read filtering for tumor transcriptome and immune sequencing. Study-level results: Sorted CD138-negative bone marrow cells were not purified T cells.

Germline lookup yields CDR1 SGHVS and CDR2 FQNEAQ. V shed 2 bases and J 4 bases; nucleotides not matched to a gene: 3. This CDR3 region has 15 residues. The library was built from 400 to 500 ng RNA with molecular barcoded adaptors for alpha/delta and beta/gamma chains. Via MiXCR, TCRdb re-called the reads, giving one row per CDR3 protein. The sample has around 58,000 distinct CDR3 sequences, about 15% seen once. Many counts were recorded for this clonotype. As yet, its antigen is unknown. The genes are TRBV7-8 and TRBJ1-1; 11 positions match TRBD1. The origin of this receptor is a donor older than 35 with multiple myeloma. The sample comprised a population of CD138-negative cells sorted from bone marrow. The chain's CDR3 is CASSLRGTGGTEAFF. CDR3 coding DNA: TGTGCCAGCAGCTTAAGAGGGACAGGGGGCACTGAAGCTTTCTTT.